This T cell receptor beta chain was identified during a study of blood T cell repertoires in COVID-19. Study overall: The United States, Italy and Spain provided the acute and convalescent COVID-19 samples. Sample material is recorded as cDNA or gDNA derived from T cells, B-cell-depleted T cells, or PBMCs.

In the study's own analysis: Estimated nucleated cell counts came from reference gene primer amplification. Assay used: immunoSEQ multiplex PCR; TCRdb lists only in-frame clones, some missing. V, J and clone size are taken as reported in that table, and D and trimming were inferred from the DNA itself. Counted here are roughly 200,000 clones, over 75% occurring once; the ten biggest clones make up approximately 3%. Germline V gene lookup returns CDR1 SGHRS and CDR2 YFSETQ. The CDR3 extends over 17 amino acids. V lost 4 bases to trimming and J lost 2 bases; unmatched junction nucleotides: 12. The rearrangement uses TRBV5-1 and TRBJ2-3; 8 nucleotides match TRBD2. This receptor was obtained from a woman of 80 years or more with active or convalescent COVID-19. The sequenced sample consisted of peripheral blood. CDR3 in DNA: TGCGCCAGCAGCCCCCCGTCGGGGGGGGGTCTCACAGATACGCAGTATTTT. Amino acid sequence: CASSPPSGGGLTDTQYF.